The clone carrying this T cell receptor (beta chain) was counted between two and nine times. What it recognizes is unknown. This sample is drawn from a study of metastatic and nonmetastatic thyroid tumors. Overall study context: Repertoires from malignant and benign thyroid patients were compared across blood and tumor or nodule tissue. Study-level findings and limits: For both blood and tumor, malignant thyroid tumors reportedly showed significantly higher TCR beta diversity than benign nodules did.

Original processing notes: A classifier of distant metastasis in papillary thyroid cancer was built from CDR3 differences (across clinicopathological groups). MiXCR re-clonotyped the PCR reads for TCRdb. TCRdb assigned the V and J calls; the authors' analysis was not used. The sample has around 40,000 clones, 17% seen once. No patient received treatment before thyroid surgery. Per the germline V gene, CDR1 is MGHDK and CDR2 is SYGVNS. There are 14 residues in the CDR3. V lost 3 bases and J lost 1, with 10 bases in between. The chain employs TRBV25-1 and TRBJ2-7; a weak D match, TRBD1 (6 bases). Sequenced: blood. This TCR was sampled from a male donor with papillary thyroid cancer or a benign thyroid nodule (not recorded which). Some clones in this sample may be carry-over from other donors' samples. In nucleotides, the CDR3 is TGTGCCAGCAGTGACCCGGACAGATCCTACGAGCAGTACTTC. Its protein is CASSDPDRSYEQYF.